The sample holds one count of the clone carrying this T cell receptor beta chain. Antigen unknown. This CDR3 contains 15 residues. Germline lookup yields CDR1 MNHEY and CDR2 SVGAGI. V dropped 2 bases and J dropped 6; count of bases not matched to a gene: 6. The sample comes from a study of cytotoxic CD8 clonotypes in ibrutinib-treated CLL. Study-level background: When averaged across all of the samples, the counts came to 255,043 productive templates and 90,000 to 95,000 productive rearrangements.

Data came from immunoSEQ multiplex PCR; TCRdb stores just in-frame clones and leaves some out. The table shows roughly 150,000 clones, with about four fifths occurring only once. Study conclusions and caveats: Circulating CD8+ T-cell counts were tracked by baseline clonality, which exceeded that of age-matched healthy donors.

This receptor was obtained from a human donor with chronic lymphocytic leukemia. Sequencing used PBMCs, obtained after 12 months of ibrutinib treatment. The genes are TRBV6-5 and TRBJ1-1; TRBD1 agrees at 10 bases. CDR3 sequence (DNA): TGTGCCAGCAGTTACCGAGGACAGGGGGGGGCTGAAGCTTTCTTT. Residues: CASSYRGQGGAEAFF.